The clone carrying this T cell receptor beta chain was detected only a few times. Generated by immunoSEQ multiplex PCR, the TCRdb table keeps only in-frame clones and is missing some. The table has about 80,000 clones, around nine tenths seen once. The data derive from a study of technical replicates of blood from several donors. The sequence was collected from a human donor in good health. Sequenced material: T cells isolated from PBMCs.

Here the CDR3 reads CASSRTVRTGNTEAFF. The CDR3 DNA follows: TGCGCCAGCAGCCGCACAGTAAGGACAGGGAACACTGAAGCTTTCTTT. This chain connects TRBV5-1 to TRBJ1-1; the match to TRBD1 covers 7 bases. Germline lookup yields CDR1 SGHRS and CDR2 YFSETQ. The CDR3 is made up of 16 amino acids. Trimming at V came to 4 bases and at J to 1 base, leaving 10 bases not matched to a gene. Complete variable domain (other parts from reference TRBV5-1 and TRBJ1-1): KAGVTQTPRYLIKTRGQQVTLSCSPISGHRSVSWYQQTPGQGLQFLFEYFSETQRNKGNFPGRFSGRQFSNSRSEMNVSTLELGDSALYLCASSRTVRTGNTEAFFGQGTRLTVV.